This T cell receptor beta chain originates from a study of CD8+ T cells in alopecia areata. Study summary: Tofacitinib lasted 6 to 18 months, then 6 months off drug.

CDR3 length: 13 residues. V was trimmed by 2 bases and J by 6 bases, leaving 11 bases between them. Per the germline V gene, CDR1 is MNHEY and CDR2 is SVGAGI. The sequencing template was cDNA reverse transcribed from extracted RNA. The method was immunoSEQ multiplex PCR; TCRdb's version includes in-frame clones alone and lacks a portion of them. This table holds 150,000 to 180,000 clones, less than 65% found once. The receptor's source is a human donor with alopecia areata. This chain links TRBV6-5 with TRBJ2-7, with a tentative D call TRBD2 (7 bases). Sequences were derived from CD8+ T cells sorted from blood, sampled at week 0. CDR3 DNA sequence: TGTGCCAGCAGTTACACCGGGGGGCGCGAGCAGTACTTC. Its protein product is CASSYTGGREQYF.